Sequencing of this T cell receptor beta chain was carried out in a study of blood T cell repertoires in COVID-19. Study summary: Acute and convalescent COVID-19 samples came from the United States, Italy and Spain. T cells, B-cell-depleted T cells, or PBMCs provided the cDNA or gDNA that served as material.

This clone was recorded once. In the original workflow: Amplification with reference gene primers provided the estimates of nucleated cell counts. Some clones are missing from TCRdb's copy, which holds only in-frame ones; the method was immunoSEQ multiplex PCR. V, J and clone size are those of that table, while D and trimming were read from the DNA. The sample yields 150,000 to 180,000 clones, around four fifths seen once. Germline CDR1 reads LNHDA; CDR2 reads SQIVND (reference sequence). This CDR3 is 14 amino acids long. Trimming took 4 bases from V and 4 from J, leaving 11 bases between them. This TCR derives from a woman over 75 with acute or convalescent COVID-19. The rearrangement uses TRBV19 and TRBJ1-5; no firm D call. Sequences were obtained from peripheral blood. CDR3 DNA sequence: TGTGCCAGTAGTAGCAGTGCTAGAAATCAGCCCCAGCATTTT. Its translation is CASSSSARNQPQHF.